This TCR beta chain was obtained from a study of CD8+ T cells in alopecia areata. About the research overall: Treatment comprised oral tofacitinib, 5 to 10 mg twice daily, in treated patients. Study-level results: Scalp data also include sequences from resident alphabeta T cells of normal skin. Normal scalp had lower clonality than lesional scalp, with alopecia totalis/universalis lesions showing this most strongly.

On this clone: Its cognate antigen is unknown.

Following extraction, RNA underwent reverse transcription to cDNA, which served as the sequencing template. The repertoire was sequenced with immunoSEQ multiplex PCR; TCRdb's copy has only in-frame clones and lacks some. The table records 130,000 to 150,000 clones, 87% of them present only once. This CDR3 spans 14 amino acids. Germline V gene data show CDR1 as SGHVS and CDR2 as FNYEAQ. Trimming took off 0 bases at V and 7 bases at J, with 13 bases between the two ends. Sequencing used CD8+ T cells sorted from blood, obtained at week 0. V is TRBV7-6 and J is TRBJ2-7; weak D call: TRBD2 (6 bases). The source is a human donor with alopecia areata. The DNA of the CDR3 is TGTGCCAGCAGCTTAGCCGGGACTCTGCGGGAGCAGTACTTC. This gives the protein CASSLAGTLREQYF.